This T cell receptor beta chain was identified in a study of blood T cells in healthy people across ages. This CDR3 is 13 amino acids long. The germline V gene has CDR1 MDHEN and CDR2 SYDVKM. The ends lost 5 bases at V and 9 bases at J; junction bases unmatched: 6. It was with a sample-barcoded 5' primer and a J-beta primer mix that a second PCR of roughly 7 to 12 cycles was run. Through a template-switch adaptor with 12 random nucleotides, each cDNA molecule received a tag. TCRdb itself ran the 5' RACE reads through MiXCR, one entry per CDR3 protein. The sample has around 820,000 distinct CDR3 sequences, more than 20% seen once. These data were also reused for a study on T cells of mothers and their children.

The sequenced sample was blood. The TCR was taken from a boy aged 5-17 years in good health. The chain couples TRBV28 to TRBJ2-4, with 8 bases lining up with TRBD2. The CDR3, as DNA: TGTGCCAGCAGTGGGCGGGGGGAGATCATTCAGTACTTC. Translated, it gives CASSGRGEIIQYF.